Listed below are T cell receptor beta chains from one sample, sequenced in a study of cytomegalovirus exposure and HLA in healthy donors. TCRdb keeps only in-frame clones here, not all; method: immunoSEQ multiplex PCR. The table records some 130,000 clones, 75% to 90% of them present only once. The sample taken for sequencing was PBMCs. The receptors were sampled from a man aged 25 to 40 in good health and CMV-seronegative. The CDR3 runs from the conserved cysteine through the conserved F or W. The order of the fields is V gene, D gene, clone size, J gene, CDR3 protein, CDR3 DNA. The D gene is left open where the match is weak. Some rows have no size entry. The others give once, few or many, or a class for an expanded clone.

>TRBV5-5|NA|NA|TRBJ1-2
CASSSPRAYGYTF
TGTGCCAGCAGCTCACCCCGCGCCTATGGCTACACCTTC
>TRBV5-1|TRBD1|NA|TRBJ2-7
CASSLALGTGVGEQYF
TGCGCCAGCAGCTTGGCTTTAGGGACAGGGGTAGGGGAGCAGTACTTC
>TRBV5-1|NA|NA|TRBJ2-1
CASSLAGSYNEQFF
TGCGCCAGCAGCTTGGCCGGCTCCTACAATGAGCAGTTCTTC
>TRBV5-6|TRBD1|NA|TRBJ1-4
CASSPSQGAPNEKLFF
TGTGCCAGCAGCCCTTCACAGGGGGCACCTAATGAAAAACTGTTTTTT
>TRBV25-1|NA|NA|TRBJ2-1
CASSGRDVGNEQFF
TGTGCCAGCTCCGGACGGGATGTGGGGAATGAGCAGTTCTTC
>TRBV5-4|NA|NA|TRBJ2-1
CASSQWTVDNEQFF
TGTGCCAGCAGCCAATGGACAGTGGACAATGAGCAGTTCTTC
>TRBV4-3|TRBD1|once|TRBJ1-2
CASSLQGQGGYGYTF
TGCGCCAGCAGCCTCCAAGGACAGGGAGGGTATGGCTACACCTTC
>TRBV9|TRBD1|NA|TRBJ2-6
CASNQPRTGGIGANVLTF
TGTGCCAGCAACCAACCGAGGACAGGGGGCATAGGGGCCAACGTCCTGACTTTC
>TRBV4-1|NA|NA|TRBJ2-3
CASSQDSTSTDTQYF
TGCGCCAGCAGCCAAGATTCTACTAGCACAGATACGCAGTATTTT
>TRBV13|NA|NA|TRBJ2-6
CASSLAGSGANVLTF
TGTGCCAGCAGCTTAGCGGGCTCTGGGGCCAACGTCCTGACTTTC
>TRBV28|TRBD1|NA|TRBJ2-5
CASRRTGGETQYF
TGTGCCAGCAGAAGGACAGGGGGCGAGACCCAGTACTTC
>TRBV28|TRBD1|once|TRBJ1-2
CASSSQGAYGYTF
TGTGCCAGCAGTTCTCAGGGGGCCTATGGCTACACCTTC
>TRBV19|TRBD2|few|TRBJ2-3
CASTLAGGPASTDTQYF
TGTGCCAGCACCCTAGCGGGAGGCCCCGCTAGCACAGATACGCAGTATTTT
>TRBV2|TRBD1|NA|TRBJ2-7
CASTLQGLRAHEQYF
TGTGCCAGCACCCTACAGGGGTTGCGTGCCCACGAGCAGTACTTC
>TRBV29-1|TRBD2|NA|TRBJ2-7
CSVRAGGSYEQYF
TGCAGCGTTAGAGCGGGAGGGTCCTACGAGCAGTACTTC
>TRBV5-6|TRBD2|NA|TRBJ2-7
CASRNGLAGSYEQYF
TGTGCCAGCAGAAACGGACTAGCGGGCTCCTACGAGCAGTACTTC
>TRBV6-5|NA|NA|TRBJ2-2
CASTYSRGVAGELFF
TGTGCCAGCACTTACAGCAGGGGGGTCGCCGGGGAGCTGTTTTTT
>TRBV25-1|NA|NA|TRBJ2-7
CASTPGQLRGEQYF
TGTGCCAGCACCCCTGGACAGTTAAGGGGCGAGCAGTACTTC
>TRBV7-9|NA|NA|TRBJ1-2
CASSLDPGVGGYTF
TGTGCCAGCAGCTTAGATCCAGGGGTTGGTGGCTACACCTTC
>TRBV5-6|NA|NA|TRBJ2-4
CASSLEGLAKNIQYF
TGTGCCAGCAGCTTGGAGGGGCTAGCCAAAAACATTCAGTACTTC
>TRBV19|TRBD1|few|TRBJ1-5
CASSIWTGTGLGVGQPQHF
TGTGCCAGTAGTATCTGGACAGGGACAGGGTTAGGCGTCGGTCAGCCCCAGCATTTT
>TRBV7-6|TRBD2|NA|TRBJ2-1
CASTQVAGERSYNEQFF
TGTGCCAGCACCCAAGTCGCGGGAGAGCGCTCCTACAATGAGCAGTTCTTC
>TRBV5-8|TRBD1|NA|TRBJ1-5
CASSGTGFYSNQPQHF
TGTGCCAGCAGCGGGACAGGGTTCTATAGCAATCAGCCCCAGCATTTT
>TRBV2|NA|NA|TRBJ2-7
CASSAGRGGEQYF
TGTGCCAGCAGTGCCGGTCGGGGAGGCGAGCAGTACTTC
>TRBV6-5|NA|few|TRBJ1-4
CASSEDSTHEKLFF
TGTGCCAGCAGTGAGGACAGTACCCATGAAAAACTGTTTTTT
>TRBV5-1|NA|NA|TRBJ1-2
CASSLEGVSGYTF
TGCGCCAGCAGCTTGGAAGGGGTATCCGGCTACACCTTC
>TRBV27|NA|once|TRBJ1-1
CASSLFFSLAGAFF
TGTGCCAGCAGTTTATTTTTCTCTTTAGCGGGGGCTTTCTTT
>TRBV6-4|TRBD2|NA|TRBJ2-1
CASSPTSGRAFGEQFF
TGTGCCAGCAGCCCGACTAGCGGGAGGGCCTTCGGTGAGCAGTTCTTC
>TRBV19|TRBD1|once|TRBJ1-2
CASTPTGGGGYGYTF
TGTGCCAGTACCCCGACAGGGGGAGGCGGATATGGCTACACCTTC
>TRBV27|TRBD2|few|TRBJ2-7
CASSLLFSGGYEQYF
TGTGCCAGCAGTCTCCTGTTCTCGGGAGGCTACGAGCAGTACTTC
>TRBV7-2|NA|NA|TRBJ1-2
CASSLGLHSLNYGYTF
TGTGCCAGCAGCTTGGGACTACACTCACTTAACTATGGCTACACCTTC
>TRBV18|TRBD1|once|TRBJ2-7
CASSPQQPGTGGILVQYF
TGTGCCAGCTCACCACAGCAACCGGGGACAGGGGGCATCCTTGTGCAGTACTTC
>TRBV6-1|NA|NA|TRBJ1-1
CAAVMNTEAFF
TGTGCGGCGGTTATGAACACTGAAGCTTTCTTT
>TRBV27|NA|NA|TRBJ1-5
CASSLRGSNQPQHF
TGTGCCAGCAGTTTACGGGGGAGCAATCAGCCCCAGCATTTT
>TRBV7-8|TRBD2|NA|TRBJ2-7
CASTKGLAGASYEQYF
TGTGCCAGCACGAAAGGACTAGCGGGAGCGTCCTACGAGCAGTACTTC
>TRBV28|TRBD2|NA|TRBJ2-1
CASSPGREFNNEQFF
TGTGCCAGCAGCCCCGGGCGGGAGTTTAATAATGAGCAGTTCTTC
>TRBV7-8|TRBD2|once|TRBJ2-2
CASSGSSGSLGELFF
TGTGCCAGCAGCGGAAGTAGCGGGAGCCTCGGGGAGCTGTTTTTT
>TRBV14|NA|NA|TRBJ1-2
CASSPFLGGSYGYTF
TGTGCCAGCAGCCCCTTCCTCGGGGGAAGCTATGGCTACACCTTC
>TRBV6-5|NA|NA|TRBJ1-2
CASSYSVGTGYTF
TGTGCCAGCAGTTACTCGGTAGGGACAGGCTACACCTTC
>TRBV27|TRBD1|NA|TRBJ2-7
CASSLSAGQGHYEQYF
TGTGCCAGCAGTTTATCGGCAGGACAGGGTCACTACGAGCAGTACTTC
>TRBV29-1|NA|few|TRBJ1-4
CSVRLTTASNEKLFF
TGCAGCGTTCGATTAACAACGGCTAGTAATGAAAAACTGTTTTTT
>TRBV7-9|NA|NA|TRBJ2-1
CASSLRGEQFF
TGTGCCAGCAGCTTAAGGGGGGAGCAGTTCTTC
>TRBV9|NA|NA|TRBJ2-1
CATGESGNEQFF
TGTGCCACCGGGGAGTCGGGTAATGAGCAGTTCTTC